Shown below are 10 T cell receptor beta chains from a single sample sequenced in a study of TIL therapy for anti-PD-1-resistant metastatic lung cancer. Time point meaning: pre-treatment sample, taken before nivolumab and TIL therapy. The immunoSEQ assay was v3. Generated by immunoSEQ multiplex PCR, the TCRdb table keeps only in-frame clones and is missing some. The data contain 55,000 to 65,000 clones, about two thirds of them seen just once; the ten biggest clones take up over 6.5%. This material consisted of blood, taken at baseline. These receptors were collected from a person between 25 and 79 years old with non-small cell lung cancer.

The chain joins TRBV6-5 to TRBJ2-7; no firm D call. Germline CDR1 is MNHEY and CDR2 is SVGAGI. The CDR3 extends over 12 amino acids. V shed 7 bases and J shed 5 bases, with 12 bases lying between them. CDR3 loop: CASTKGTHEQYF. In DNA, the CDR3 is TGTGCCAGCACAAAGGGTACCCACGAGCAGTACTTC.

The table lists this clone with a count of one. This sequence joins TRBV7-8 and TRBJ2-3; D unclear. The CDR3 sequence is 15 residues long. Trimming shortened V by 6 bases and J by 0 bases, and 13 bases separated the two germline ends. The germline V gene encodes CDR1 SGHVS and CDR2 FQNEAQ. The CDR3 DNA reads TGTGCCAGCAGTCCCTTCGTGACTAGCACAGATACGCAGTATTTT. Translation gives CASSPFVTSTDTQYF.

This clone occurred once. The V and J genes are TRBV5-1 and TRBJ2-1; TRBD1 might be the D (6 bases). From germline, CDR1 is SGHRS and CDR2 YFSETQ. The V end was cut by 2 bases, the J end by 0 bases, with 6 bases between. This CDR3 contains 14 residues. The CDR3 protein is CASSLGGSYNEQFF. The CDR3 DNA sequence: TGCGCCAGCAGCTTAGGGGGCTCCTACAATGAGCAGTTCTTC.

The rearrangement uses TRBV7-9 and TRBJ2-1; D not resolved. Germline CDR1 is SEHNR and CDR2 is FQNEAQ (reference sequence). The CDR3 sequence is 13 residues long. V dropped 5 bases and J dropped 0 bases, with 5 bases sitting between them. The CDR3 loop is CASSESSYNEQFF. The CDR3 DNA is TGTGCCAGCAGCGAAAGCTCCTACAATGAGCAGTTCTTC. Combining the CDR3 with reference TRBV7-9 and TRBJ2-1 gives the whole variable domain DTGVSQNPRHKITKRGQNVTFRCDPISEHNRLYWYRQTLGQGPEFLTYFQNEAQLEKSRLLSDRFSAERPKGSFSTLEIQRTEQGDSAMYLCASSESSYNEQFFGPGTRLTVL.

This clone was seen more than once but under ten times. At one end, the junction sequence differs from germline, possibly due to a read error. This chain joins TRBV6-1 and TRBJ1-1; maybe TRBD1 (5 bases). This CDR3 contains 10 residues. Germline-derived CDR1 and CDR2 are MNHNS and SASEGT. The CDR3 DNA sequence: TGTGCCAGCAGTGAAAGCAGGACAAACTTT. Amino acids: CASSESRTNF.

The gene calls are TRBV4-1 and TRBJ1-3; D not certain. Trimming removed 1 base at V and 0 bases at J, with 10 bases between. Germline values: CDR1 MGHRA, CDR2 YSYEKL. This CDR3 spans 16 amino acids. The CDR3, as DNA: TGCGCCAGCAGCCAAGTGTACGGGAGCTCTGGAAACACCATATATTTT. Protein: CASSQVYGSSGNTIYF.

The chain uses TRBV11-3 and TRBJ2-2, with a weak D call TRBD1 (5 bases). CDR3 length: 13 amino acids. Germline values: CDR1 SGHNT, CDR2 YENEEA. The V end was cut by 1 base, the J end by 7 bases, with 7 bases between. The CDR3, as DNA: TGTGCCAGCAGCTTAGGAAGGGGCGGGGAGCTGTTTTTT. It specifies CASSLGRGGELFF.

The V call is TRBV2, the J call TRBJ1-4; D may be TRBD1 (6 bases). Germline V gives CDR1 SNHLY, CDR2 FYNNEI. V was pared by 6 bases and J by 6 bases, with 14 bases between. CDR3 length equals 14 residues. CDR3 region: CASSLQGGDEKLFF. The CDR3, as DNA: TGTGCCAGCAGCCTACAGGGTGGCGATGAAAAACTGTTTTTT. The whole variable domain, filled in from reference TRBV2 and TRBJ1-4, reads EPEVTQTPSHQVTQMGQEVILRCVPISNHLYFYWYRQILGQKVEFLVSFYNNEISEKSEIFDDQFSVERPDGSNFTLKIRSTKLEDSAMYFCASSLQGGDEKLFFGSGTQLSVL.

The CDR3 nucleotides are TGTGCCAGCAGCGTAATCAGGGTATTGCAGCCCCAGCATTTT. Encoded protein: CASSVIRVLQPQHF. The chain links TRBV7-2 to TRBJ1-5; the D gene is possibly TRBD1 (5 bases). Germline values: CDR1 SGHTA, CDR2 FQGNSA. CDR3 length: 14 amino acids. Trimming shortened V by 5 bases and J by 7 bases, and 15 bases separated the two germline ends.

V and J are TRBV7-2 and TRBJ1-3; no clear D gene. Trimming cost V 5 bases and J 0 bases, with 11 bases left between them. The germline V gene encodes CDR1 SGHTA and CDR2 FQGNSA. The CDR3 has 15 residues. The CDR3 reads CASSTTYSSGNTIYF. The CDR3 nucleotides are TGTGCCAGCAGCACAACGTATAGCTCTGGAAACACCATATATTTT.